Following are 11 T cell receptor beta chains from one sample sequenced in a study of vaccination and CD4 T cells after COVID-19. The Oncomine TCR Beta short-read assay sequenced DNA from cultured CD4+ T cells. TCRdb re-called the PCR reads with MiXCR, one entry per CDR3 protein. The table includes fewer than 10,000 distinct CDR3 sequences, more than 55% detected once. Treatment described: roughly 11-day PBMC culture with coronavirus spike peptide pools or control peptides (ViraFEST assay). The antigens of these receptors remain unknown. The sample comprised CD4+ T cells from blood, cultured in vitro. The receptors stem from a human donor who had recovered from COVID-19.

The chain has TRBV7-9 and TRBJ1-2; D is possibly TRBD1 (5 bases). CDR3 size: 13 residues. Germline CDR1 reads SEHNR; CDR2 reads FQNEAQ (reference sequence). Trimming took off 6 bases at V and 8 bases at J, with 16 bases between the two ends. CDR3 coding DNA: TGTGCCAGCAGTCCCCAGGGTGGGGTCGGCTACACCTTC. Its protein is CASSPQGGVGYTF.

The CDR3 region is CASSQVWANTEAFF. As DNA, the CDR3 is TGTGCCAGCAGCCAAGTATGGGCGAACACTGAAGCTTTCTTT. The V call is TRBV14, the J call TRBJ1-1; unclear D gene. The V gene lost 1 base and the J gene lost 1 base, with 7 bases spanning the gap. The CDR3 is 14 residues long. Germline V lookup: CDR1 SGHDN, CDR2 FVKESK.

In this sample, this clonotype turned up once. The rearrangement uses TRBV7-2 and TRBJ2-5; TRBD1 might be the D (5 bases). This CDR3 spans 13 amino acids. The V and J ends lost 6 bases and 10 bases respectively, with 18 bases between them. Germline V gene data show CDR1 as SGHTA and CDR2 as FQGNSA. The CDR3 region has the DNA TGTGCCAGCAGTTCCCTGGTTGGGGCTCTCCAGTACTTC. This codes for CASSSLVGALQYF.

The CDR3: CASSFGGLAGEQYF. CDR3 sequence (DNA): TGTGCCAGCAGCTTTGGGGGACTAGCTGGAGAGCAGTACTTC. The genes are TRBV7-2 and TRBJ2-7; 9 bases line up with TRBD2. Germline trimming cut 3 bases from V and 7 bases from J; bases unmatched to any gene: 7. Germline CDR1 SGHTA, CDR2 FQGNSA. This CDR3 spans 14 amino acids.

CDR3 in amino acids: CASSLRRGLGSNYGYTF. In DNA form, the CDR3 reads TGTGCCAGCAGCCTACGACGAGGTTTGGGCTCTAACTATGGCTACACCTTC. This sequence joins TRBV28 and TRBJ1-2; D ambiguous. The CDR3 runs 17 residues. Germline lookup yields CDR1 MDHEN and CDR2 SYDVKM. V lost 6 bases to trimming and J lost 0 bases, with 20 bases between them.

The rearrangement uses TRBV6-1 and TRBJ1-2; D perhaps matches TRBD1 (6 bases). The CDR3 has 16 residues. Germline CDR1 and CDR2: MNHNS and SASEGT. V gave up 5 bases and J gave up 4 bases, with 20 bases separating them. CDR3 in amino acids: CASSLRDNPRAYGYTF. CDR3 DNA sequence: TGTGCCAGCAGTCTTCGGGACAACCCGCGGGCCTATGGCTACACCTTC.

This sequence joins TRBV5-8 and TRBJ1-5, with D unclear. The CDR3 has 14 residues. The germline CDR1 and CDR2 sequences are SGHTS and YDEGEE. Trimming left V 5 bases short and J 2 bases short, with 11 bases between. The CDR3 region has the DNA TGTGCCAGCAGTCGAGCCGGGGGCAATCAGCCCCAGCATTTT. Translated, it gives CASSRAGGNQPQHF.

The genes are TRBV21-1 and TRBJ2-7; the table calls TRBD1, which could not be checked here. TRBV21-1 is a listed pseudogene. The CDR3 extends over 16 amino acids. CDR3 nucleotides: TGTGCCAGCAGCCCCCCTAAGGATAGCGGTATCTACGAGCAGTACTTC. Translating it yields CASSPPKDSGIYEQYF.

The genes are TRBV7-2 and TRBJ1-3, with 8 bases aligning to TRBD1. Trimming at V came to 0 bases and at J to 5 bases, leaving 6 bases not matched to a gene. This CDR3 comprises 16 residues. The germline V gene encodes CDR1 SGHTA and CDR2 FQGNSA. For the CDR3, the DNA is TGTGCCAGCAGCTTAGCGATTGGACAGGGACGAAACACCATATATTTT. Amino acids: CASSLAIGQGRNTIYF.

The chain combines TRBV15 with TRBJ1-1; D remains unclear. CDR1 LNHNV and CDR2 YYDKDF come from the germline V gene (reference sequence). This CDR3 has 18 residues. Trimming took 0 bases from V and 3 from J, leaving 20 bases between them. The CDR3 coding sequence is TGTGCCACCAGCAGAGATGGGCATAACGAAGAGATTTACACTGAAGCTTTCTTT. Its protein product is CATSRDGHNEEIYTEAFF.

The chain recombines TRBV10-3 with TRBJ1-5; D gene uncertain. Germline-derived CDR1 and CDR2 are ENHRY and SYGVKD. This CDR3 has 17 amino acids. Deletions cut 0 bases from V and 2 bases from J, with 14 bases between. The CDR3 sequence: CAISESGDYGGNQPQHF. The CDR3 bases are TGTGCCATCAGTGAGTCGGGTGACTATGGGGGCAATCAGCCCCAGCATTTT.